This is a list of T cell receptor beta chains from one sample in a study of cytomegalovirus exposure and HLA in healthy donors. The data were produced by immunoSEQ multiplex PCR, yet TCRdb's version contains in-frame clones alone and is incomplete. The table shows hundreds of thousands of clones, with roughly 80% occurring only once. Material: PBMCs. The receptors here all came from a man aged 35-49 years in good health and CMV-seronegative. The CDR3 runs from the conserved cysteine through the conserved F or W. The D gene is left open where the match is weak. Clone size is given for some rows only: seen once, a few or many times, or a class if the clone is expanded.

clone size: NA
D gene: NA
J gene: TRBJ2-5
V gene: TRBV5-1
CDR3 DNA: TGCGCCAGCAACCGGGAGCGGCGGGAGACCCAGTACTTC
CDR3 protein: CASNRERRETQYF

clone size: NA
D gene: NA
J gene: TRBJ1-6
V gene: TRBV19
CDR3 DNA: TGTGCCAGTAGTACTGACTTTCGGAATAATTCACCCCTCCACTTT
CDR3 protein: CASSTDFRNNSPLHF

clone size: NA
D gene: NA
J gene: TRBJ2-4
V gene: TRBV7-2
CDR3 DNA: TGTGCCAGCAGCTTATCTGGGCAGGGCATTCAGTACTTC
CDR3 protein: CASSLSGQGIQYF

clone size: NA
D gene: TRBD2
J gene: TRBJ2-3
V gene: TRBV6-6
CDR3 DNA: TGTGTCAGCAATCCTAGCGGGGGGGCCGATACGCAGTATTTT
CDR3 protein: CVSNPSGGADTQYF

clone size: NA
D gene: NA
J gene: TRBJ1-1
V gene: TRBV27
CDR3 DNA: TGTGCCAGCAGTCCCGGGGATACTGAAGCTTTCTTT
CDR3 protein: CASSPGDTEAFF

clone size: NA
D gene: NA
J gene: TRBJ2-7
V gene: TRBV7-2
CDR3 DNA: TGTGCCAGCAGCTCCTGGCACGAGCAGTACTTC
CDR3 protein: CASSSWHEQYF

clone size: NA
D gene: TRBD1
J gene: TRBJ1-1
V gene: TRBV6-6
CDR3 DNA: TGTGCCAGCAGTTACTCAGGGCAGGGGGGCGTTGAAGCTTTCTTT
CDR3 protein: CASSYSGQGGVEAFF

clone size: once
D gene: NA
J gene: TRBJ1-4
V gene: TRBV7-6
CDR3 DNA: TGTGCCAGCAGCTTAGGTTCCCAGGGCTTGATAAGTGAAAAACTGTTTTTT
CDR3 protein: CASSLGSQGLISEKLFF

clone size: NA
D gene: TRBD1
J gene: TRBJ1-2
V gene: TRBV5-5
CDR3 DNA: TGTGCCAGCAGCGGACGTTCAGGGGGCCATGGCTACACCTTC
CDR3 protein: CASSGRSGGHGYTF

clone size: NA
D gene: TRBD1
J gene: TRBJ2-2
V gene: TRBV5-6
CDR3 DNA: TGTGCCAGCAGTATGACAGGGGGTAGTGGCGGGGAGCTGTTTTTT
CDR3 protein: CASSMTGGSGGELFF

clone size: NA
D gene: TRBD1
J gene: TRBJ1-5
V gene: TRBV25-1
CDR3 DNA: TGTGCCAGCAGTGCCGGGACAGGGCGGTTTCAGCCCCAGCATTTT
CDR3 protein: CASSAGTGRFQPQHF

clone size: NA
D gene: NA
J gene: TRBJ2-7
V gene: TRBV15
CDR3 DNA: TGTGCCACCAGCAGCCGCAGCGGGTACGAGCAGTACTTC
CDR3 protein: CATSSRSGYEQYF

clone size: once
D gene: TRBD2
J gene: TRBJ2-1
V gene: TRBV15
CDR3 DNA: TGTGCCACCTCAAAAGGGGCGGGAGAGGGAGGCAATGAGCAGTTCTTC
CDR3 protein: CATSKGAGEGGNEQFF

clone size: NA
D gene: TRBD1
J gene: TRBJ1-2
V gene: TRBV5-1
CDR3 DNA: TGCGCCAGCAGCTCGGGACAGGGGATGGGCTATGGCTACACCTTC
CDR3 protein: CASSSGQGMGYGYTF

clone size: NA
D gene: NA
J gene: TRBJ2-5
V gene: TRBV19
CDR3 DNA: TGTGCCACCCAACCCTCACCCGGGACATCAGAGACCCAGTACTTC
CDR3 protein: CATQPSPGTSETQYF

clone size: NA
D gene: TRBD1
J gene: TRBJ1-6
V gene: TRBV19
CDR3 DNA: TGTGCCAGTAGTATGATGGACAGGGATAATTCACCCCTCCACTTT
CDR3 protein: CASSMMDRDNSPLHF

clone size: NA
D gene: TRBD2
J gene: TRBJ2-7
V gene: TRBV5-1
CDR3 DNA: TGCGCCAGCAGCTTGCGGACTAGCGGGCTGGGGTCCTCCTACGAGCAGTACTTC
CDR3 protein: CASSLRTSGLGSSYEQYF

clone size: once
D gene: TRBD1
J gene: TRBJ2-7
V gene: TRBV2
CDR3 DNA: TGTGCCAGCAGTGACTCCGGACAGGGAGTTCTGGGGCAGTACTTC
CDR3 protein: CASSDSGQGVLGQYF

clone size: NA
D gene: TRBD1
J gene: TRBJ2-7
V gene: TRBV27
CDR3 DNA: TGTGCCAGCAGTTTATGGGCAGGGGGCCTGGAGCAGTACTTC
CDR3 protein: CASSLWAGGLEQYF

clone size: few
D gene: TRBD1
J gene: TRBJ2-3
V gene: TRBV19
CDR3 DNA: TGTGCCAGTAGTCCCACCCAGGGGGCGATTTCTACAGATACGCAGTATTTT
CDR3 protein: CASSPTQGAISTDTQYF

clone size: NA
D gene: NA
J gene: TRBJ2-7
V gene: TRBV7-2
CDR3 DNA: TGTGCCAGCAGCAAAGACAGGTACGAGCAGTACTTC
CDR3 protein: CASSKDRYEQYF

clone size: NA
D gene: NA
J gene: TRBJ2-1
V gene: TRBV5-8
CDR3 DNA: TGTGCCAGGGACACCTACAATGAGCAGTTCTTC
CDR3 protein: CARDTYNEQFF

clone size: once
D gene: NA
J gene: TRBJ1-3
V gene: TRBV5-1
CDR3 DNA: TGCGCCAGCCAACCGCAGGGGTTCGGGGACACCATATATTTT
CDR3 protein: CASQPQGFGDTIYF

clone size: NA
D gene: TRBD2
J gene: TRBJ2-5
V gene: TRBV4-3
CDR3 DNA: TGCGCCAGCAGCCAAGATCAATGGACTAGCGGGAGGGAGACCCAGTACTTC
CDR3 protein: CASSQDQWTSGRETQYF

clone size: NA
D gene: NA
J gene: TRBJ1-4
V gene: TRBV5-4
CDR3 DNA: TGTGCCAGCAGCCGGGGGGTCCCAGGGACTAATGAAAAACTGTTTTTT
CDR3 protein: CASSRGVPGTNEKLFF

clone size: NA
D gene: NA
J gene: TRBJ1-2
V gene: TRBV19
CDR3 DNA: TGTGCCAGTAGTATTTTCGGACAGTTTCGTAGCTATGGCTACACCTTC
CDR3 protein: CASSIFGQFRSYGYTF

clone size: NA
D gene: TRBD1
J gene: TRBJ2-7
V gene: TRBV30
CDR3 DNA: TGTGCCTGGAGTGTGGGACAGCTCTACGAGCAGTACTTC
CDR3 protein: CAWSVGQLYEQYF

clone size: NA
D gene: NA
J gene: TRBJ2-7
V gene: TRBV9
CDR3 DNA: TGTGCCAGCAGCGTAGCAGGGACAAATTCCTACGAGCAGTACTTC
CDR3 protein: CASSVAGTNSYEQYF

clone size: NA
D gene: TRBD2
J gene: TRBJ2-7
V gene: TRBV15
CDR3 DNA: TGTGCCACCAGCAGAGATTCGCTAGCGGGGGGAACCTACGAGCAGTACTTC
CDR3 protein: CATSRDSLAGGTYEQYF

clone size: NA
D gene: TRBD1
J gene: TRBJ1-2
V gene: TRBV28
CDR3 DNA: TGTGCCAGCGGAAGGACAGGGCGAGATGGCTACACCTTC
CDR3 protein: CASGRTGRDGYTF

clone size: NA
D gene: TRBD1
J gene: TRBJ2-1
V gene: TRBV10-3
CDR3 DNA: TGTGCCATCAGCAGACAGGGTTCTAAGAGTGAGCAGTTCTTC
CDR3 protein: CAISRQGSKSEQFF

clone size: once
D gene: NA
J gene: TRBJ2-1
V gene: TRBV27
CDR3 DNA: TGTGCCAGCAGCTTTCCCTCTAATGAGCAGTTCTTC
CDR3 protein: CASSFPSNEQFF

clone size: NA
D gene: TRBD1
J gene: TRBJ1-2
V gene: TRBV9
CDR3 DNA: TGTGCCAGCAGCTCCAACGGACAGGGACATGGCTACACCTTC
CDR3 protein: CASSSNGQGHGYTF

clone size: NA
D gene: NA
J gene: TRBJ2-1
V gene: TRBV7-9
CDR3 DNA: TGTGCCAGCAGCTTAGGGACTCTTAGAGTCGATGAGCAGTTCTTC
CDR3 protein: CASSLGTLRVDEQFF

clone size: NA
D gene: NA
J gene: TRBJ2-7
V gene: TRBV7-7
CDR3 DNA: TGTGCCAGCAGCCACCAGGGGAATTTCGAAGGGCAGTACTTC
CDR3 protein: CASSHQGNFEGQYF

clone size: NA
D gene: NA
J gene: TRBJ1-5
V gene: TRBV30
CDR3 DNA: TGTGCCTGGAGGAGAGAGAGCAATCAGCCCCAGCATTTT
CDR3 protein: CAWRRESNQPQHF

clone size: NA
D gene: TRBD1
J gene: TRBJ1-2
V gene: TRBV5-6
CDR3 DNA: TGTGCCAGCAGCTTGGAACAGGGGAGGTATGGCTACACCTTC
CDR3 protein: CASSLEQGRYGYTF

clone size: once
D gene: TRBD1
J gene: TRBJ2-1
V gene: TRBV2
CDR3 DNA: TGTGCCAGCAGTGAACAGGGGGCCGGTGAGCAGTTCTTC
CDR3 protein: CASSEQGAGEQFF

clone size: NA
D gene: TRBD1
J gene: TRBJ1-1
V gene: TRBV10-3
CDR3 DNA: TGTGCCATCGGACAGGGTACTACTGAAGCTTTCTTT
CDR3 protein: CAIGQGTTEAFF

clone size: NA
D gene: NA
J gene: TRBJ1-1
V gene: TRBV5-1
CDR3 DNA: TGCGCCAGCAGCTTTTCGGAGAAGAACACTGAAGCTTTCTTT
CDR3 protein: CASSFSEKNTEAFF